A selection of T cell receptor beta chains follows, all from one sample in a study of T cell repertoires in cytomegalovirus infection. Each CDR3 protein gets one entry after TCRdb re-called the reads with MiXCR. This sample has 100,000 or so distinct CDR3 sequences, with 20% to 30% found just once. Specimen: CD8+ T cells from PBMCs. The origin of the receptors is a human donor in good health (CMV status not recorded). Some clones in this sample may be carry-over from other donors' samples. Both conserved end residues are part of each CDR3. A D gene is named only where the DNA matches it firmly. A row's size may be missing; if present it is once, few, many or a size class.

V: TRBV4-3; size: few; D: TRBD1; J: TRBJ2-3; DNA: TGCGCCAGCAGCCAAGATGATGGATACCGGGACAGAGACACAGATACGCAGTATTTT; CDR3: CASSQDDGYRDRDTDTQYF
V: TRBV20-1; size: .; D: .; J: TRBJ2-7; DNA: TGCAGTGCTAGATGGGGGGAAAACTACGAGCAGTACTTC; CDR3: CSARWGENYEQYF
V: TRBV27; size: medium-sized; D: .; J: TRBJ2-7; DNA: TGTGCCAGCAGTTTAGAGGGAATTAACGAGCAGTACTTC; CDR3: CASSLEGINEQYF
V: TRBV15; size: .; D: TRBD1; J: TRBJ2-3; DNA: TGTGCCACCAGCGGGACAGGGGGGGATACGCAGTATTTT; CDR3: CATSGTGGDTQYF
V: TRBV19; size: .; D: .; J: TRBJ2-1; DNA: TGTGCCAGTAGCCAAAGGCGGGTCTCCTACAATGAGCAGTTCTTC; CDR3: CASSQRRVSYNEQFF
V: TRBV7-6; size: many; D: .; J: TRBJ2-3; DNA: TGTGCCAGCAGCCCTCGCAGGGGGGGCGCGCCACGCACAGATACGCAGTATTTT; CDR3: CASSPRRGGAPRTDTQYF
V: TRBV29-1; size: .; D: .; J: TRBJ1-3; DNA: TGCAGCGTAGATTTTTTGGGTGACGCTGGAAACACCATATATTTT; CDR3: CSVDFLGDAGNTIYF
V: TRBV5-1; size: few; D: .; J: TRBJ2-1; DNA: TGCGCCAGCAGGGGGGTTCCCTACAATGAGCAGTTCTTC; CDR3: CASRGVPYNEQFF
V: TRBV7-9; size: .; D: .; J: TRBJ2-1; DNA: TGTGCCAGCAGCTCGGCGGGGCGTACCAATGAGCAGTTCTTC; CDR3: CASSSAGRTNEQFF
V: TRBV5-1; size: .; D: TRBD2; J: TRBJ2-7; DNA: TGCGCCAGCAGCTTTTCTAGCGGGAGTTACGAGCAGTACTTC; CDR3: CASSFSSGSYEQYF
V: TRBV2; size: few; D: .; J: TRBJ1-2; DNA: TGTGCCAGCAGTGAAGTAGGCAGAACCCCTAATGGCTACACCTTC; CDR3: CASSEVGRTPNGYTF
V: TRBV27; size: .; D: .; J: TRBJ2-7; DNA: TGTGCCAGCAGTTTAGGAGGTCAAGACTACGAGCAGTACTTC; CDR3: CASSLGGQDYEQYF
V: TRBV27; size: .; D: TRBD1; J: TRBJ1-6; DNA: TGTGCCAGCAGTCTTGCAGGGGGCGGAAATTCACCCCTCCACTTT; CDR3: CASSLAGGGNSPLHF
V: TRBV7-9; size: many; D: .; J: TRBJ2-1; DNA: TGTGCCAGCAGCTTACGACAGGAGGACGACAATGAGCAGTTCTTC; CDR3: CASSLRQEDDNEQFF
V: TRBV12-3/TRBV12-4; size: .; D: .; J: TRBJ2-5; DNA: TGTGCCAGCAGTCGGACTCCGCAAGGTACGGAGACCCAGTACTTC; CDR3: CASSRTPQGTETQYF
V: TRBV12-3/TRBV12-4; size: few; D: TRBD2; J: TRBJ2-5; DNA: TGTGCCAGCAGTGGCCTAGGGACTAGCGGGAGTATAGAGACCCAGTACTTC; CDR3: CASSGLGTSGSIETQYF
V: TRBV28; size: few; D: TRBD1; J: TRBJ1-1; DNA: TGTGCCAGCGGTTACCCTTTCAATGAGGGGGCCATGAACACTGAAGCTTTCTTT; CDR3: CASGYPFNEGAMNTEAFF
V: TRBV7-2; size: many; D: TRBD2; J: TRBJ2-7; DNA: TGTGCCAGCAGCTTAGTGTCCGCGGGAGGGCCGAGCGAGCAGTACTTC; CDR3: CASSLVSAGGPSEQYF
V: TRBV7-6; size: .; D: .; J: TRBJ1-1; DNA: TGTGCCAGCACATTCGGGCCTGAAGCTTTCTTT; CDR3: CASTFGPEAFF
V: TRBV4-3; size: .; D: .; J: TRBJ2-5; DNA: TGCGCCAGCAGCCAAGATATCTCGGACGGCGAGACCCAGTACTTC; CDR3: CASSQDISDGETQYF
V: TRBV7-2; size: .; D: TRBD1; J: TRBJ1-1; DNA: TGTGCCAGCAACCTTATAGGGGGCAACACTGAAGCTTTCTTT; CDR3: CASNLIGGNTEAFF
V: TRBV6-1; size: many; D: .; J: TRBJ2-7; DNA: TGTGCCAGCAGTGAAGTGGGCAGAACCTACGAGCAGTACTTC; CDR3: CASSEVGRTYEQYF
V: TRBV15; size: few; D: .; J: TRBJ2-7; DNA: TGTGCCACCAGCAGAGATAGGGCCAACGAGCAGTACTTC; CDR3: CATSRDRANEQYF
V: TRBV7-9; size: .; D: .; J: TRBJ1-2; DNA: TGTGCCAGCAGCTCGACCACAGGGACCTATGGCTACACCTTC; CDR3: CASSSTTGTYGYTF
V: TRBV4-3; size: .; D: .; J: TRBJ2-2; DNA: TGCGCCAGCACCTCAGGGTATAACGGGGAGCTGTTTTTT; CDR3: CASTSGYNGELFF
V: TRBV28; size: .; D: TRBD2; J: TRBJ2-3; DNA: TGTGCCAGCAGCCTTGCTGTCTTTAGCGGGGGCACAGATACGCAGTATTTT; CDR3: CASSLAVFSGGTDTQYF
V: TRBV29-1; size: many; D: TRBD1; J: TRBJ1-2; DNA: TGCAGCGTTTGGGACAGGGAGAGGTATGGCTACACCTTC; CDR3: CSVWDRERYGYTF
V: TRBV28; size: few; D: TRBD1; J: TRBJ1-5; DNA: TGTGCCAGCAGTCTCCGGACAGGGGTTAAACAGCCCCAGCATTTT; CDR3: CASSLRTGVKQPQHF
V: TRBV27; size: .; D: .; J: TRBJ1-1; DNA: TGTGCCAGCAGCCGAGCAGGGGTGGGAACTGAAGCTTTCTTT; CDR3: CASSRAGVGTEAFF
V: TRBV7-2; size: .; D: .; J: TRBJ2-7; DNA: TGTGCCGGCAGCTTATTTCTCTACGAGCAGTACTTC; CDR3: CAGSLFLYEQYF
V: TRBV27; size: .; D: .; J: TRBJ1-1; DNA: TGTGCCAGCAGTTCTCGGGACTCCGAAGGAGCTTTCTTT; CDR3: CASSSRDSEGAFF
V: TRBV7-6; size: .; D: TRBD2; J: TRBJ2-1; DNA: TGTGCCAGCAGCCCCAATGAGCGGGAGGAGCAGTTCTTC; CDR3: CASSPNEREEQFF
V: TRBV25-1; size: .; D: .; J: TRBJ2-3; DNA: TGTGCCAGCAGTGAATCCCGGGCCCACACAGATACGCAGTATTTT; CDR3: CASSESRAHTDTQYF
V: TRBV7-8; size: many; D: .; J: TRBJ2-1; DNA: TGTGCCAGCAGCTTAGTTTCGGTATCTAGCTCCTACAATGAGCAGTTCTTC; CDR3: CASSLVSVSSSYNEQFF
V: TRBV7-8; size: many; D: .; J: TRBJ2-2; DNA: TGTGCCAGCAGCTTAGCCAGGACGAACACCGGGGAGCTGTTTTTT; CDR3: CASSLARTNTGELFF
V: TRBV28; size: .; D: TRBD1; J: TRBJ1-4; DNA: TGTGCCAGCAGTTTAGGGGACAGGAATGAAAAACTGTTTTTT; CDR3: CASSLGDRNEKLFF
V: TRBV5-6; size: few; D: .; J: TRBJ2-4; DNA: TGTGCCAGCAGCACTTCAGGTCAGGGTGAGGCCAAAAACATTCAGTACTTC; CDR3: CASSTSGQGEAKNIQYF
V: TRBV30; size: .; D: .; J: TRBJ2-7; DNA: TGTTCCTGGAGTCCGACTGGACAGCTACCCTACGAGCAGTACTTC; CDR3: CSWSPTGQLPYEQYF
V: TRBV13; size: .; D: .; J: TRBJ2-7; DNA: TGTGCCAGCAGCCCCACTGGGACGCTGCCAGGCAACGAGCAGTACTTC; CDR3: CASSPTGTLPGNEQYF
V: TRBV28; size: many; D: .; J: TRBJ2-5; DNA: TGTGCCAGCAGTCCCCTTGGGGAAGAGACCCAGTACTTC; CDR3: CASSPLGEETQYF
V: TRBV28; size: few; D: .; J: TRBJ2-7; DNA: TGTGCCAGCGGGTACGAGCAGTACTTC; CDR3: CASGYEQYF
V: TRBV7-9; size: many; D: .; J: TRBJ1-5; DNA: TGTGCCAGCAGCTTAGGGCAGCAAAATCAGCCCCAGCATTTT; CDR3: CASSLGQQNQPQHF
V: TRBV7-4; size: .; D: TRBD1; J: TRBJ2-7; DNA: TGTGCCAGCAGCCAACCGGGACAGGTCCACGAGCAGTACTTC; CDR3: CASSQPGQVHEQYF
V: TRBV5-4; size: .; D: .; J: TRBJ2-2; DNA: TGTGCCAGCAGCGGGGCGGGGCAGAACACCGGGGAGCTGTTTTTT; CDR3: CASSGAGQNTGELFF
V: TRBV7-8; size: many; D: TRBD2; J: TRBJ2-1; DNA: TGTGCCAGCACCGTCAGCGGGAGGGTGAATGAGCAGTTCTTC; CDR3: CASTVSGRVNEQFF
V: TRBV7-8; size: many; D: .; J: TRBJ1-4; DNA: TGTGCCAGCAGGGCTACACGCCCCTCCGCCTCCCAACGCGGTGAAAAACTGTTTTTT; CDR3: CASRATRPSASQRGEKLFF
V: TRBV7-3; size: many; D: .; J: TRBJ2-1; DNA: TGTGCCAGCAGCTTAATGTCCTACAATGAGCAGTTCTTC; CDR3: CASSLMSYNEQFF
V: TRBV20-1; size: .; D: TRBD2; J: TRBJ2-7; DNA: TGCAGTGTCCCAGATAGCCCTAGCGGGACTGGCGAGCAGTACTTC; CDR3: CSVPDSPSGTGEQYF